This T cell receptor (beta chain) came from a study of T cell responses to AZD1222 COVID-19 vaccine. The V segment lost 6 bases and the J segment 0 bases; nucleotides outside the gene matches: 8. The CDR3 is 16 amino acids. CDR1 is SGDLS and CDR2 is YYNGEE in the germline V gene. The method was immunoSEQ multiplex PCR; TCRdb's version includes in-frame clones alone and lacks a portion of them. The table shows roughly 66,000 clones, with roughly 84% occurring only once. The chain recombines TRBV9 with TRBJ1-3, with 8 bases aligning to TRBD1. The clonotype was recovered from an adult in good health. The input for sequencing was peripheral blood, taken on day 0 of AZD1222 vaccination. The CDR3 loop reads CASTRSQGASGNTIYF. The CDR3 DNA reads as TGTGCCAGCACCCGCAGTCAGGGGGCCTCTGGAAACACCATATATTTT.